The 24 T cell receptor beta chains in this list originate from one sample, sequenced in a study of beta chain features in type 1 diabetes. Reverse transcription of all isolated RNA meant that expressed TCRB transcripts were sequenced. Generated by immunoSEQ multiplex PCR, the TCRdb table keeps only in-frame clones and is missing some. Seen here are some 6,000 clones, roughly four fifths observed once, and the top ten hold approximately 2%. The sequenced material came from Tregs from blood. These receptors were collected from a man aged 18 to 29 in good health.

V is TRBV4-3 and J is TRBJ1-2; D unresolved. From germline, CDR1 is LGHNA and CDR2 YSLEER. Trimming pared 0 bases from V and 2 bases from J, leaving 13 bases between. The CDR3 consists of 16 residues. Written as DNA, the CDR3 is TGCGCCAGCAGCCAAGATAAGAGGGCCAAGAACTATGGCTACACCTTC. Amino acid sequence: CASSQDKRAKNYGYTF.

This chain links TRBV6-6 with TRBJ2-7; 10 bases fit TRBD1. J lost 2 bases, V lost 5 bases, and 9 bases had no gene match. CDR3 length equals 16 residues. Germline lookup yields CDR1 MNHNY and CDR2 SVGAGI (reference sequence). CDR3 in DNA: TGTGCCAGCAGTACTCTTCGGACAGGGGGAGCCTACGAGCAGTACTTC. This encodes CASSTLRTGGAYEQYF.

This chain uses TRBV11-2 with TRBJ2-5; 10 bases map to TRBD1. Looked up from germline, CDR1 is SGHAT and CDR2 is FQNNGV. Trimming took 0 bases from V and 6 from J; bases not matched to a gene: 10. The CDR3 loop spans 17 amino acids. In DNA, the CDR3 is TGTGCCAGCAGCTTAGATTTATTGGGACAGGGGAAGAAGACCCAGTACTTC. This encodes CASSLDLLGQGKKTQYF.

The rearrangement links TRBV19 to TRBJ2-2; 7 bases map to TRBD1. The CDR3 spans 13 residues. V shed 6 bases, J shed 6 bases, and the junction held 4 bases outside the gene matches. Germline V gene data show CDR1 as LNHDA and CDR2 as SQIVND (reference sequence). DNA of the CDR3: TGTGCCAGTAGCCGACAGGGCGCCGGGGAGCTGTTTTTT. Its translation: CASSRQGAGELFF.

The chain carries TRBV10-3 and TRBJ1-6; 9 bases match TRBD1. Germline values: CDR1 ENHRY, CDR2 SYGVKD. V lost 2 bases to trimming and J lost 10 bases; unmatched junction nucleotides: 12. The CDR3 is 17 residues long. CDR3 DNA: TGTGCCATCAGTGAGGGGGAAGGGGACAGGGCTTTGTCACCCCTCCACTTT. Translated, it gives CAISEGEGDRALSPLHF.

The genes are TRBV10-3 and TRBJ2-5, with a possible D match to TRBD2 (5 bases). Matching the DNA end better, TRBJ2-7 makes the J call doubtful. This CDR3 is 15 amino acids long. Germline CDR1 is ENHRY and CDR2 is SYGVKD. The CDR3 coding sequence is TGTGCCATCAGTGAGGTCTCCCGGGGAACCTACGAGCAGTACTTC. This translates into CAISEVSRGTYEQYF.

This chain joins TRBV5-1 and TRBJ1-2; D is possibly TRBD1 (5 bases). The CDR3 is made up of 15 amino acids. The germline V gene encodes CDR1 SGHRS and CDR2 YFSETQ. With 4 bases removed from V and 2 bases from J, the gap between germline ends came to 15 bases. This chain's CDR3 is CASSRAGRINYGYTF. The CDR3 DNA sequence: TGCGCCAGCAGCCGGGCGGGGCGGATAAACTATGGCTACACCTTC.

The rearrangement joins TRBV28 to TRBJ1-5; D possibly corresponds to TRBD1 (5 bases). V dropped 6 bases and J dropped 1 base, with 19 bases sitting between them. This CDR3 contains 17 residues. Germline values: CDR1 MDHEN, CDR2 SYDVKM. The CDR3 loop reads CASRREAGGVSNQPQHF. CDR3 in DNA: TGTGCCAGCAGACGGGAGGCGGGGGGAGTGAGCAATCAGCCCCAGCATTTT.

The chain carries TRBV9 and TRBJ2-5, with D maybe TRBD1 (5 bases). Trimming pared 0 bases from V and 5 bases from J, leaving 20 bases between. This CDR3 is built from 17 residues. Germline V gene data show CDR1 as SGDLS and CDR2 as YYNGEE. Here the CDR3 reads CASSVATGQFVGETQYF. The CDR3, as DNA: TGTGCCAGCAGCGTAGCTACAGGCCAGTTTGTTGGGGAGACCCAGTACTTC.

This clone showed up just a few times. V is TRBV7-2 and J is TRBJ1-3, with TRBD1 identical over 7 bases. Germline V gene lookup returns CDR1 SGHTA and CDR2 FQGNSA. The V gene end was trimmed by 5 bases and the J gene end by 10 bases; junction bases not matched to a gene: 8. This CDR3 has 13 amino acids. CDR3 bases: TGTGCCAGCAGCCACGGACAGGATCGGACCATATATTTT. As protein: CASSHGQDRTIYF.

The chain recombines TRBV27 with TRBJ2-3, with TRBD2 matching over 8 bases. Germline-derived CDR1 and CDR2 are MNHEY and SMNVEV (reference sequence). V lost 5 bases and J lost 2; bases outside the gene matches: 12. The CDR3 totals 17 residues. The CDR3 loop reads CASSTPREGRITDTQYF. CDR3 DNA: TGTGCCAGCAGTACCCCCCGGGAGGGACGGATCACAGATACGCAGTATTTT.

The chain recombines TRBV2 with TRBJ1-4; 8 nucleotides match TRBD1. CDR1 is SNHLY and CDR2 is FYNNEI in the germline V gene. The J segment lost 6 bases and the V segment lost 5 bases, leaving 5 bases of the junction unmatched. The CDR3 runs 14 residues. CDR3 loop: CASSPQGAYEKLFF. DNA of the CDR3: TGTGCCAGCAGTCCGCAGGGGGCTTATGAAAAACTGTTTTTT.

The chain employs TRBV2 and TRBJ2-5; 12 bases fit TRBD2. The ends lost 8 bases at V and 3 bases at J; junction bases unmatched: 1. CDR3 length: 13 amino acids. The germline V gene has CDR1 SNHLY and CDR2 FYNNEI. The CDR3 here is CASRTSGKETQYF. In DNA, the CDR3 is TGTGCCAGCCGGACTAGCGGGAAAGAGACCCAGTACTTC.

V is TRBV7-2 and J is TRBJ2-5; 8 bases match TRBD2. There are 14 residues in the CDR3. From germline, CDR1 is SGHTA and CDR2 FQGNSA. V dropped 8 bases and J dropped 4; count of bases not matched to a gene: 9. The CDR3: CASGSGGLGETQYF. In DNA, the CDR3 is TGTGCCAGCGGAAGCGGGGGATTAGGAGAGACCCAGTACTTC.

The rearrangement uses TRBV18 and TRBJ2-3; D unclear. CDR1 KGHSH and CDR2 LQKENI come from the germline V gene. This CDR3 spans 15 amino acids. The V end lost 2 bases, the J end lost 0 bases, and 9 bases lay between the germline ends. CDR3 in amino acids: CASSPRLSSTDTQYF. The CDR3 nucleotides are TGTGCCAGCTCACCAAGACTTTCTAGCACAGATACGCAGTATTTT.

This CDR3 is CASSLWTSYNEQFF. The CDR3 DNA reads TGTGCCAGCAGCTTATGGACAAGCTACAATGAGCAGTTCTTC. J is TRBJ2-1 and V is TRBV5-8; tentatively, D is TRBD1 (5 bases). Germline CDR1 SGHTS, CDR2 YDEGEE. The CDR3 is 14 residues long. V lost 2 bases to trimming and J lost 3 bases, with 9 bases between them.

The gene calls are TRBV28 and TRBJ1-2; D may be TRBD1 (6 bases). CDR3 length: 14 residues. Germline CDR1 and CDR2: MDHEN and SYDVKM. The V and J ends lost 7 bases and 2 bases respectively, with 14 bases between them. DNA for the CDR3: TGTGCCAGCACCCCGACAGGAAGGAACTATGGCTACACCTTC. It codes for CASTPTGRNYGYTF.

This clone turned up a few times. The V and J genes are TRBV7-9 and TRBJ2-3; no clear D. Looked up from germline, CDR1 is SEHNR and CDR2 is FQNEAQ (reference sequence). This CDR3 has 15 amino acids. Trimming removed 2 bases from V and 0 bases from J, with 9 bases in between. Here the CDR3 reads CASSLLGPSTDTQYF. The CDR3 nucleotides read TGTGCCAGCAGCTTACTAGGTCCTAGCACAGATACGCAGTATTTT.

This rearrangement joins TRBV6-6 to TRBJ2-5; D perhaps matches TRBD1 (6 bases). Trimming pared 5 bases from V and 7 bases from J, leaving 17 bases between. The CDR3 length is 14 residues. CDR1 and CDR2 (germline): MNHNY, SVGAGI (reference sequence). In DNA, the CDR3 is TGTGCCAGCAGTCACCGGACAGTTTCAGGGACCCAGTACTTC. Its protein is CASSHRTVSGTQYF.

CDR3 loop: CASSFGRGYEQYF. The CDR3 region has the DNA TGTGCCAGCAGCTTCGGCAGGGGCTACGAGCAGTACTTC. This rearrangement joins TRBV7-6 to TRBJ2-7, with D maybe TRBD1 (6 bases). CDR3 length: 13 residues. CDR1 and CDR2 from the germline V gene are SGHVS and FNYEAQ. V was clipped by 3 bases and J by 3 bases, with 9 bases between them.

This clone has a single count. V usage is TRBV5-1 and J usage is TRBJ2-5, with 7 bases identical to TRBD2. This CDR3 comprises 14 residues. The germline gives CDR1 SGHRS, CDR2 YFSETQ. The V and J ends lost 7 bases and 2 bases, in that order; junction bases with no gene match: 8. The CDR3: CASSRSGEQETQYF. CDR3 DNA sequence: TGCGCCAGCTCGAGGAGCGGGGAACAAGAGACCCAGTACTTC. The whole variable domain, filled in from reference TRBV5-1 and TRBJ2-5, reads KAGVTQTPRYLIKTRGQQVTLSCSPISGHRSVSWYQQTPGQGLQFLFEYFSETQRNKGNFPGRFSGRQFSNSRSEMNVSTLELGDSALYLCASSRSGEQETQYFGPGTRLLVL.

The chain recombines TRBV5-1 with TRBJ2-3, with D hard to call. V was cut by 4 bases and J by 6 bases, with 6 bases left in between. The CDR3 contains 11 residues. Germline lookup yields CDR1 SGHRS and CDR2 YFSETQ. The CDR3 is CASSTYDTQYF. The DNA of the CDR3 is TGCGCCAGCAGCACCTACGATACGCAGTATTTT.

The chain employs TRBV28 and TRBJ1-1; 7 bases are shared with TRBD1. V shed 3 bases and J 7 bases; nucleotides not matched to a gene: 5. The CDR3 runs 13 residues. Looked up from germline, CDR1 is MDHEN and CDR2 is SYDVKM. The CDR3 bases are TGTGCCAGCAGTTTGACACAGGGGCTTGAAGCTTTCTTT. As protein: CASSLTQGLEAFF.

This chain connects TRBV30 to TRBJ2-1; 8 nucleotides align to TRBD2. Germline CDR1 is GTSNPN and CDR2 is SVGIG (reference sequence). The CDR3 is 18 residues long. Trimming took 4 bases from V and 7 from J; bases not matched to a gene: 21. CDR3 nucleotides: TGTGCCTGGAATAGCGGGACCGGTGGGGGAGTCACCGGGAATGAGCAGTTCTTC. It specifies CAWNSGTGGGVTGNEQFF.